This TCR beta chain was captured by sequencing in a study of blood T cells in healthy people across ages (dated by TCRdb to the mid-2010s). Study-wide context: In model experiments, roughly one uniquely barcoded TCR beta cDNA molecule per two T cells was captured by template switching. Age-related changes in TCR beta repertoire diversity were measured in the study by deep sequencing normalized with unique cDNA molecular identifiers. The donors were divided into four age groups: young (average around 17 years), middle-aged (roughly 40), aged (approximately 59) and long-lived (around 87). To avoid experimental bias, donors of different ages were spread randomly across the sequencing lanes. For two donors (one aged 18 to 29 and one aged 80 or older), the study analyzed two additional independent replicas of 1 million unique cDNA reads from the same blood draw. Overall study results and their limits: Observed TCR beta diversity correlated strongly with the percentage of naive T cells measured by flow cytometry. Donor CMV infection status was unknown, potentially confounding age-related changes in expanded clonotypes. Compared with the aged group, the long-lived group had more naive CD4+ T cells, fewer expanded clones and increased TCR diversity, suggesting age selection. As age increased, observed TCR beta diversity per million T cells dropped in a roughly linear way, and a significant reduction was already evident by age 40. Conclusive comparison of naive and antigen-experienced compartments was prevented by the profiling of bulk unsorted PBMCs. Total diversity estimates from one million sequenced T cells were considered lower bounds and underestimates.

Systemically healthy Caucasian individuals from Russia, approximately 39 in total and aged 6 to 90 years, were included as donors. Roughly 9.5 milliliters of peripheral blood were drawn from each donor into EDTA-treated Vacutainer tubes. Ficoll-Paque density-gradient centrifugation was used to isolate PBMCs, with at least 6.5 million per sample. Trizol reagent was used to extract total RNA from the PBMCs, yielding at least 6 micrograms per sample. For every donor, an aliquot of PBMCs went through flow cytometry to measure the percentages of naive CD45RAhigh/CD27high T cells. Libraries came from 5' RACE. TCRdb names Illumina HiSeq 2500 as the instrument used. A second PCR of roughly 6 to 11 cycles was run with a J-beta primer mix and a sample-barcoded 5' primer. A unique molecular identifier was introduced onto each TCR beta cDNA molecule by a template-switch 5' adaptor carrying 12 random nucleotides. At least 2.5 million CDR3-containing paired-end reads were obtained from each sample. First-strand cDNA was synthesized from all RNA with the Mint cDNA synthesis kit, primed by a TRBC-specific oligonucleotide. Following uracil-DNA glycosylase treatment, all cDNA underwent a first 18-cycle PCR with the universal primers M1SS and BC2_uni_R. As for the authors' bioinformatics: Normalization of each sample was performed by random selection of 1 million high-quality reads, each carrying a distinct molecular identifier. Reads with shared molecular identifiers were discarded instead of being binned into consensus sequences. CDR3 identification, clonotype clustering and error correction used MiTCR with a Q25 quality threshold and the strictest error-elimination algorithm. A nonparametric unseen species model with Euler transformation was used to estimate lower-bound total TCR beta diversity. TCRdb reworked the public reads: Q25 trimming with fastp, MiXCR clone assembly, productive beta chains retained. Identical CDR3 protein sequences are pooled into one entry, listed with their most common genes and DNA. These V and J calls originate from TCRdb's pipeline instead of the authors' own analysis. The sample table shows some 780,000 distinct CDR3 sequences, and about 56% are seen once. The ten biggest clones cover under 30% of the sample.

With regard to this clonotype: It lacks a known antigen. Base qualities are missing; no much larger clone stands one base away.

Trimming accounts for 4 bases at V and 9 bases at J, while the number of junction bases matched to no gene is 9. CDR1 and CDR2, per the germline V gene, are SGDLS and YYNGEE. CDR3 length: 14 amino acids, cysteine to phenylalanine. The kept DNA is CDR3 alone, 42 bases in frame from the first base. Recombination connected TRBV9 to TRBJ2-1, with 8 central nucleotides matching TRBD2. The specimen was blood. The sequence came from a man aged 40-49 years in good health. The DNA is as follows: TGTGCCAGCAGCCGTAGCGGGATTTCGGTTGAGCAGTTCTTC. The translation is CASSRSGISVEQFF.